This T cell receptor beta chain stems from a study of T-cell memory formation after mild COVID-19. The overall study: The study found TCR clusters largely donor specific.

TCRdb re-derived calls from the 5' RACE reads in MiXCR, one entry per CDR3 protein. Here the sample spans 350,000 to 450,000 distinct CDR3 sequences, around 15% being singletons. Losses at the gene ends were 7 bases for V and 0 bases for J; bases not matched to a gene: 2. The CDR3 extends over 14 amino acids. Looked up from germline, CDR1 is SGHTA and CDR2 is FQGTGA. This clonotype was recorded many times. Its antigen is unknown. Study-wide points: Certain responding clones were present in pre-infection memory, suggesting participation of cross-reactive memory. Second-wave clones that peaked on day 37 lacked confirmed SARS-CoV-2 specificity.

The TCR comes from a man in his late teens or twenties who had mild COVID-19 (a few samples of this study predate the infection). Cell type and time point are not known. Sequencing was done on a sample of PBMCs or a T cell subset sorted from them (not recorded which). The rearrangement uses TRBV7-3 and TRBJ2-1; 8 positions agree with TRBD2. The CDR3 spells CASTAGGSYNEQFF. In DNA form, the CDR3 reads TGTGCCAGCACGGCGGGGGGCTCCTACAATGAGCAGTTCTTC.